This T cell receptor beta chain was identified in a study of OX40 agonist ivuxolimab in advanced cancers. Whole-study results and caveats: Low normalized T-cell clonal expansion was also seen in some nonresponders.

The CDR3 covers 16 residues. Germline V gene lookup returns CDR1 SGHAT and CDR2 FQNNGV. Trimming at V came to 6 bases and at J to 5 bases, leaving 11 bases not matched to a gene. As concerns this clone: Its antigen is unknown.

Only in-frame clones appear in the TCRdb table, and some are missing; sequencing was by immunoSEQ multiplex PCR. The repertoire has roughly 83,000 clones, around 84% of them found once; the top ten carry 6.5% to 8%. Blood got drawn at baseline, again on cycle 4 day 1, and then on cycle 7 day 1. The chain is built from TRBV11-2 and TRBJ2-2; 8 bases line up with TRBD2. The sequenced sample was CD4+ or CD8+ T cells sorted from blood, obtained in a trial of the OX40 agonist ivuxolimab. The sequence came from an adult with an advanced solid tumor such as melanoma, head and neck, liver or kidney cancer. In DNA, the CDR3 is TGTGCCAGCAGTTACCTGCGGGGGGTACTAACCGGGGAGCTGTTTTTT. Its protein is CASSYLRGVLTGELFF.